Following are 10 T cell receptor beta chains from one sample sequenced in a study of T-cell memory formation after mild COVID-19. TCRdb recomputed calls from the 5' RACE reads with MiXCR, one row per CDR3 protein. The table records roughly 300,000 distinct CDR3 sequences, around 15% of them present only once. The sample comprised PBMCs or a T cell subset sorted from them (not recorded which). These receptors were collected from a man aged 18 to 35 who had mild COVID-19 (a few samples of this study predate the infection). Cell type and time point are not known.

Only a few counts were recorded for this clonotype. The rearrangement uses TRBV6-1 and TRBJ2-7; 10 bases agree with TRBD2. The germline V gene has CDR1 MNHNS and CDR2 SASEGT. Trimming took 3 bases from V and 13 from J; bases not matched to a gene: 9. The CDR3 has 13 residues. The CDR3 nucleotides read TGTGCCAGCAGTGAGGTGACTAGCGGGTGGCTATACGTC. The encoded protein is CASSEVTSGWLYV.

A few counts support this clonotype. The chain couples TRBV4-2 to TRBJ1-5; TRBD1 might be the D (6 bases). Trimming cost V 0 bases and J 0 bases, with 18 bases left between them. The CDR3 extends over 19 amino acids. The germline V gene encodes CDR1 LGHNA and CDR2 YNFKEQ. This chain's CDR3 is CASSQDTFEQGASNQPQHF. CDR3 in DNA: TGTGCCAGCAGCCAAGACACGTTTGAACAGGGAGCTAGCAATCAGCCCCAGCATTTT.

The rearrangement joins TRBV7-9 to TRBJ2-1; D perhaps matches TRBD2 (5 bases). Germline values: CDR1 SEHNR, CDR2 FQNEAQ (reference sequence). CDR3 length: 14 amino acids. V was pared by 7 bases and J by 0 bases, with 10 bases between. The CDR3 DNA reads TGTGCCAGCAACCCGGGGAGCTCCTACAATGAGCAGTTCTTC. It yields the protein CASNPGSSYNEQFF.

The CDR3 here is CASQTGTGGGTEAFF. The CDR3 DNA sequence: TGTGCCAGCCAAACCGGGACAGGGGGAGGCACTGAAGCTTTCTTT. The rearrangement uses TRBV2 and TRBJ1-1, with TRBD1 matching over 11 bases. V lost 8 bases, J lost 4 bases, and 9 bases stayed unmatched. CDR3 length: 15 residues. Germline V lookup: CDR1 SNHLY, CDR2 FYNNEI.

The chain couples TRBV10-1 to TRBJ2-3; D remains unclear. Trimming removed 1 base at V and 0 bases at J, with 8 bases between. Germline assignment: CDR1 WNHNN and CDR2 SYGVQD (reference sequence). CDR3 length: 15 residues. CDR3 sequence (DNA): TGCGCCAGCAGTGAGTTCGGTTCGAGCACAGATACGCAGTATTTT. The encoded protein is CASSEFGSSTDTQYF.

This chain connects TRBV7-8 to TRBJ1-6; D is possibly TRBD1 (5 bases). The V end was cut by 4 bases, the J end by 10 bases, with 20 bases between. CDR1 and CDR2 from the germline V gene are SGHVS and FQNEAQ. This CDR3 has 16 residues. DNA for the CDR3: TGTGCCAGCAGCTCCCCCAGGAGAGGGGACGGATCACCCCTCCACTTT. Translated: CASSSPRRGDGSPLHF.

This clonotype was observed a handful of times. The conserved final phenylalanine or tryptophan is absent from the CDR3, which likely points to a read error. The limits of the CDR3 on the DNA are not certain, so only TCRdb's listed CDR3 is given. V is TRBV28 and J is TRBJ2-7; the listed D gene, TRBD1, was not tested against the DNA. The germline V gene has CDR1 MDHEN and CDR2 SYDVKM. The CDR3 has 12 amino acids, counting both end residues. The CDR3 region is CASRNLRDKLII.

This chain joins TRBV18 and TRBJ2-1; D not certain. This CDR3 spans 11 amino acids. Germline lookup yields CDR1 KGHSH and CDR2 LQKENI. The V end was cut by 3 bases, the J end by 6 bases, with 3 bases between. The CDR3 nucleotides read TGTGCCAGCTCACCGATCAATGAGCAGTTCTTC. Protein sequence: CASSPINEQFF.

This clonotype has just a few counts. The chain uses TRBV29-1 and TRBJ2-5; D is unresolved. CDR1 is SQVTM and CDR2 is ANQGSEA in the germline V gene. V gave up 3 bases and J gave up 1 base, with 9 bases separating them. The CDR3 contains 13 residues. The CDR3 DNA reads TGCAGCGTTGACTTGGGAACCCAAGAGACCCAGTACTTC. Translated: CSVDLGTQETQYF.

This clonotype was recorded at least ten times. This chain joins TRBV5-1 and TRBJ1-5; 8 bases line up with TRBD1. CDR3 length: 13 amino acids. Unmatched junction bases numbered 1, after V lost 3 bases and J lost 5 bases. The germline gives CDR1 SGHRS, CDR2 YFSETQ. CDR3 residues: CASSSTGDQPQHF. The CDR3 coding sequence is TGCGCCAGCAGCTCGACAGGGGATCAGCCCCAGCATTTT.